These 11 T cell receptor beta chains came from one sample sequenced in a study of post-analysis software for immune sequencing data (dated by TCRdb to 2014 to 2015). Overall results and qualifications from the work: Patients showed significantly higher frequencies than controls for a handful of TRBV segments, among them TRBV5-6, TRBV5-1 and TRBV20-1.

The method behind the library was PCR. TCRdb names Illumina HiSeq 2500 as the instrument used. Unique molecular identifiers were incorporated into TCR beta cDNA libraries to reduce PCR and sequencing biases. TCRdb trimmed the raw reads at Q25, called clones with MiXCR and kept productive beta chains. CDR3 protein sequences are deduplicated, and each keeps its most common genes and DNA. A total of hundreds of thousands of distinct CDR3 sequences appear in this sample, under 55% of them only once. Of the sample, 12% falls within the top ten clones. These receptors have no known antigen. The sequenced sample consisted of blood. These receptors were obtained from a girl between 10 and 17 years old with multiple sclerosis.

The gene calls are TRBV7-8 and TRBJ2-7; maybe TRBD1 (6 bases). Trimming shortened V by 2 bases and J by 4 bases, and 33 bases separated the two germline ends. The CDR3 totals 21 residues. Germline CDR1 and CDR2: SGHVS and FQNEAQ. This chain's CDR3 is CASSLSRRSRGRVLNHYEQYF. CDR3 DNA: TGTGCCAGCAGCTTAAGCCGAAGATCCAGGGGAAGGGTCTTAAATCATTACGAGCAGTACTTC.

The CDR3 nucleotides are TGTGCCAGCAGTTCGAACCACGTCTTGACCCTGAATGAGCAGTTCTTC. Protein product: CASSSNHVLTLNEQFF. This sequence joins TRBV27 and TRBJ2-1, with unresolved D. The CDR3 spans 16 residues. Germline CDR1 and CDR2: MNHEY and SMNVEV (reference sequence). Between the trimmed V and J ends, which lost 4 bases and 7 bases, there was a span of 20 bases.

The chain couples TRBV2 to TRBJ2-5, with D possibly TRBD2 on 5 matching bases. CDR3 length: 14 residues. The germline V gene encodes CDR1 SNHLY and CDR2 FYNNEI. Deletions cut 5 bases from V and 5 bases from J, with 15 bases between. The CDR3 region is CASSWTDSLETQYF. CDR3 nucleotide sequence: TGTGCCAGCAGTTGGACTGACTCGTTGGAGACCCAGTACTTC.

The chain combines TRBV20-1 with TRBJ2-4, with 7 positions matching TRBD1. The J call may be wrong; the DNA end is better matched by TRBJ2-7. Germline values: CDR1 DFQATT, CDR2 SNEGSKA (reference sequence). The CDR3 is 14 residues long. In DNA form, the CDR3 reads TGCAGTGCTCGGACCGGGACAGCAGACTACGAGCAGTACTTC. This translates into CSARTGTADYEQYF.

CDR3 in DNA: TGTGCCAGCAGTACTCCAGGCCGGTACCAAGAGACCCAGTACTTC. This sequence encodes CASSTPGRYQETQYF. The chain links TRBV2 to TRBJ2-5; D gene ambiguous. Per germline, CDR1 SNHLY and CDR2 FYNNEI. CDR3 length: 15 amino acids. Trimming left V 5 bases short and J 0 bases short, with 13 bases between.

The V and J genes are TRBV10-3 and TRBJ2-3; 10 positions agree with TRBD2. Germline trimming cut 6 bases from V and 4 bases from J; bases unmatched to any gene: 4. CDR3 length equals 14 residues. Germline V gene sequence: CDR1 ENHRY, CDR2 SYGVKD. CDR3 bases: TGTGCCATCAGCCTAGCGGGAGAGGCAGATACGCAGTATTTT. It is translated as CAISLAGEADTQYF.

The chain joins TRBV20-1 to TRBJ1-2; no clear D. Germline V gives CDR1 DFQATT, CDR2 SNEGSKA (reference sequence). Trimming removed 0 bases at V and 6 bases at J, with 11 bases between. CDR3 length: 13 residues. The DNA for the CDR3 is TGCAGTGCTAGAGATTGGACGCAGAATGGCTACACCTTC. This translates into CSARDWTQNGYTF.

The chain uses TRBV10-3 and TRBJ1-2; D gene uncertain. The germline CDR1 and CDR2 sequences are ENHRY and SYGVKD. This CDR3 spans 14 amino acids. V dropped 0 bases and J dropped 6 bases, with 11 bases sitting between them. The CDR3, as DNA: TGTGCCATCAGTGAGTCGATGTCAGGAGATGGCTACACCTTC. Translating gives CAISESMSGDGYTF.

The chain carries TRBV29-1 and TRBJ2-1; 11 nucleotides align to TRBD2. The CDR3 covers 16 residues. V lost 2 bases and J lost 10; bases outside the gene matches: 13. The germline gives CDR1 SQVTM, CDR2 ANQGSEA. CDR3 nucleotides: TGCAGCGTTGAAACCGGACTAGCGGGTCTCCCCTACGAGCAGTTCTTC. Amino acid sequence: CSVETGLAGLPYEQFF.

In its sample, this clonotype was seen a few times. This rearrangement joins TRBV5-1 to TRBJ2-7; the D gene is possibly TRBD1 (5 bases). This CDR3 region has 13 residues. Between the trimmed V and J ends, which lost 2 bases and 4 bases, there was a span of 10 bases. The germline V gene has CDR1 SGHRS and CDR2 YFSETQ. The CDR3 sequence is CASSFSQGYEQYF. In DNA form, the CDR3 reads TGCGCCAGCAGCTTTTCCCAGGGATACGAGCAGTACTTC.

V gene TRBV9 combines with J gene TRBJ1-1; no reliable D call. Trimming shortened V by 3 bases and J by 0 bases, and 9 bases separated the two germline ends. The length of the CDR3 is 14 residues. Germline CDR1 is SGDLS and CDR2 is YYNGEE. The CDR3 DNA follows: TGTGCCAGCAGCGCCCTTTCGATGAACACTGAAGCTTTCTTT. Protein product: CASSALSMNTEAFF.